This T cell receptor beta chain is from a study of OX40 agonist ivuxolimab in advanced cancers. The wider study: The dose-escalation cohort had hepatocellular carcinoma, melanoma, renal cell or head and neck cancer.

From germline, CDR1 is MNHNS and CDR2 SASEGT. CDR3 length: 16 amino acids. V gave up 2 bases and J gave up 0 bases, with 12 bases separating them. Some clones are missing from TCRdb's copy, which holds only in-frame ones; the method was immunoSEQ multiplex PCR. The table has over 30,000 clones, 65% to 85% seen once. Study conclusions and caveats: At doses 0.1 to 3.0 mg/kg, CD4+ and CD8+ clones expanded.

As for this clone: Its antigen remains unknown.

This receptor was taken from an adult with an advanced solid tumor such as melanoma, head and neck, liver or kidney cancer. The sequencing used CD4+ or CD8+ T cells sorted from blood, collected in a trial of the OX40 agonist ivuxolimab. The chain is built from TRBV6-1 and TRBJ2-3, with D maybe TRBD2 (5 bases). CDR3 bases: TGTGCCAGCAGTGAACTTCGGGGTTTGAGCACAGATACGCAGTATTTT. Translated: CASSELRGLSTDTQYF.